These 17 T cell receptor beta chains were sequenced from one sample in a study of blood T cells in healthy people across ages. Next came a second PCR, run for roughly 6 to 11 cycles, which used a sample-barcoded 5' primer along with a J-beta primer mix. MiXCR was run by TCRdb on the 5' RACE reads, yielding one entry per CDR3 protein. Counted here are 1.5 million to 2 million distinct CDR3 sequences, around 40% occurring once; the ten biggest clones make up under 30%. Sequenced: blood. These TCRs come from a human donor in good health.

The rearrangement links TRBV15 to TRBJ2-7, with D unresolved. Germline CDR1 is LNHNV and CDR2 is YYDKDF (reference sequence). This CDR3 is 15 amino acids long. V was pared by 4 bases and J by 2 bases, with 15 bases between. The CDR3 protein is CATSILPELPYEQYF. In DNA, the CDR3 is TGTGCCACCAGCATACTACCGGAACTACCCTACGAGCAGTACTTC.

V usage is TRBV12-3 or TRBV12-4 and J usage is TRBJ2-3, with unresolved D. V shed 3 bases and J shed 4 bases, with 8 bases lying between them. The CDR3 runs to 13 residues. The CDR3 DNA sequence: TGTGCCAGCAGTTTTGTCTGGTCAGATACGCAGTATTTT. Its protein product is CASSFVWSDTQYF.

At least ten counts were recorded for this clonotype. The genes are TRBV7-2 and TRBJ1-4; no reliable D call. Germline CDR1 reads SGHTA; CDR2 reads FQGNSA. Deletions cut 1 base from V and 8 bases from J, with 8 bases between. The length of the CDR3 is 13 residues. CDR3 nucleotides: TGTGCCAGCAGCTTAGGTTCTGCAGAAAAACTGTTTTTT. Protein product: CASSLGSAEKLFF.

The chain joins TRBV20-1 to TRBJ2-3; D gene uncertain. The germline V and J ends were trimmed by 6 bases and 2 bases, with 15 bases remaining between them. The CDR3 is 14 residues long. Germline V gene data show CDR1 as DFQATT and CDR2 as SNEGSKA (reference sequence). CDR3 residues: CSASAPDSTDTQYF. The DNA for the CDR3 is TGCAGTGCCAGTGCCCCAGACTCCACAGATACGCAGTATTTT.

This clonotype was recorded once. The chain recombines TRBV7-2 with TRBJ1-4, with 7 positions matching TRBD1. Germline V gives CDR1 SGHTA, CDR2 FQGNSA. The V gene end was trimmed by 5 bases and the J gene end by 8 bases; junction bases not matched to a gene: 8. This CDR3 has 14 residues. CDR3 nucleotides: TGTGCCAGCAGCCCGGGACAGCGATACGAAAAACTGTTTTTT. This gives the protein CASSPGQRYEKLFF.

CDR3 in amino acids: CASSQDFRAGGQPQHF. CDR3 sequence (DNA): TGTGCCAGCAGCCAAGATTTTCGGGCAGGGGGTCAGCCCCAGCATTTT. The chain combines TRBV4-2 with TRBJ1-5, with 7 bases that match TRBD1. The CDR3 runs 16 residues. The trim removed 0 bases at V and 6 bases at J, leaving 8 bases unmatched. CDR1 is LGHNA and CDR2 is YNFKEQ in the germline V gene.

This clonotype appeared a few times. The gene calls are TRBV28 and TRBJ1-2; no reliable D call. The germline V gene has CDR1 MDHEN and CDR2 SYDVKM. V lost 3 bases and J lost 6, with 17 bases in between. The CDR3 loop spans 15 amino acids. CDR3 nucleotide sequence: TGTGCCAGCAGTTTTCCTAACCTTAAAGTCCATGGCTACACCTTC. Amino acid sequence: CASSFPNLKVHGYTF.

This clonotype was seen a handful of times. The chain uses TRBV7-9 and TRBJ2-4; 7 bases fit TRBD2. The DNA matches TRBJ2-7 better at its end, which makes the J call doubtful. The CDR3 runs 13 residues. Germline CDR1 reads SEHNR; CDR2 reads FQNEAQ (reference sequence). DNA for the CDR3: TGTGCCAGCAGGGGAGGGGTAGTCTACGAGCAGTACTTC. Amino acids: CASRGGVVYEQYF.

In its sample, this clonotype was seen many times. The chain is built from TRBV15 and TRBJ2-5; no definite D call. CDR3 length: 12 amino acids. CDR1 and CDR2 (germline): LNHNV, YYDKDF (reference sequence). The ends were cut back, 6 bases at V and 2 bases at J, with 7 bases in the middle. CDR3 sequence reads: CATSVRQETQYF. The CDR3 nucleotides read TGTGCCACCAGTGTTAGACAAGAGACCCAGTACTTC.

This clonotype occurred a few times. CDR3 nucleotide sequence: TGCAGTGCTTCTGGACACGGAGAGTTCTACGAGCAGTACTTC. It translates to CSASGHGEFYEQYF. The V and J genes are TRBV20-1 and TRBJ2-7; the D gene is possibly TRBD1 (5 bases). Trimming pared 5 bases from V and 3 bases from J, leaving 17 bases between. Germline V gives CDR1 DFQATT, CDR2 SNEGSKA (reference sequence). The CDR3 runs to 14 residues.

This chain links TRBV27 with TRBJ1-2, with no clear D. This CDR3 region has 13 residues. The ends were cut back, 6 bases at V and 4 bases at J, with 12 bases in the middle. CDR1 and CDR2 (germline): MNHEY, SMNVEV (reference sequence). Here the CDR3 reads CASSPHDAYGYTF. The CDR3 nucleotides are TGTGCCAGCAGCCCCCATGATGCCTATGGCTACACCTTC.

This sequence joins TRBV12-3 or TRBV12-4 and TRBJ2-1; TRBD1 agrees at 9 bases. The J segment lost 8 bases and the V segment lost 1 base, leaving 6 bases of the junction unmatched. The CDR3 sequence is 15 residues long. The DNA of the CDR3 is TGTGCCAGCAGTTTAGACAGGGGGCTTGGCGATGAGCAGTTCTTC. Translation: CASSLDRGLGDEQFF.

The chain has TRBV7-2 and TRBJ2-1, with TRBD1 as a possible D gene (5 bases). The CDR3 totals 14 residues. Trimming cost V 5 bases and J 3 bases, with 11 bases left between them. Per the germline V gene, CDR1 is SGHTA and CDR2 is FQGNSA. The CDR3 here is CASSRPQGYNEQFF. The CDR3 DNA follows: TGTGCCAGCAGCCGCCCCCAGGGCTACAATGAGCAGTTCTTC.

The CDR3 bases are TGTGCCAGCAGTTTGGAGTGGAGGAAGCAGTATTTT. Encoded protein: CASSLEWRKQYF. This rearrangement joins TRBV28 to TRBJ2-3; TRBD2 might be the D (5 bases). The V gene lost 3 bases and the J gene lost 11 bases, with 12 bases spanning the gap. The CDR3 consists of 12 residues. Germline V gene sequence: CDR1 MDHEN, CDR2 SYDVKM.

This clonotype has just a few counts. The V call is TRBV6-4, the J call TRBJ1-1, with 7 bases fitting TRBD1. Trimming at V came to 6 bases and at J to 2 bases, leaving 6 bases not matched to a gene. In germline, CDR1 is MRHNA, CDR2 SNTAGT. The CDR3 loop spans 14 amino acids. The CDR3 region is CASSATGSNTEAFF. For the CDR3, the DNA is TGTGCCAGCAGCGCGACAGGGTCAAACACTGAAGCTTTCTTT.

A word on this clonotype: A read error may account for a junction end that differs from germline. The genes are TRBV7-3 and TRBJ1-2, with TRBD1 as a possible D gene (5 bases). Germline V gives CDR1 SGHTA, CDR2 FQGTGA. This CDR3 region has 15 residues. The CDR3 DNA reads TGTGCCGGCAGCCCCGGGACCTCCGATTTCGATGGCTACACCTTC. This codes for CAGSPGTSDFDGYTF. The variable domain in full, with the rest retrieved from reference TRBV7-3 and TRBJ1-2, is GAGVSQTPSNKVTEKGKYVELRCDPISGHTALYWYRQSLGQGPEFLIYFQGTGAADDSGLPNDRFFAVRPEGSVSTLKIQRTERGDSAVYLCAGSPGTSDFDGYTFGSGTRLTVV.

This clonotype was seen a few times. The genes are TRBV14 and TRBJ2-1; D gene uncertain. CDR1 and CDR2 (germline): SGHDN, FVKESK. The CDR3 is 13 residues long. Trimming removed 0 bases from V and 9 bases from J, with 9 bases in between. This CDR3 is CASSQDLAFEQFF. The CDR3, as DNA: TGTGCCAGCAGCCAAGATTTGGCTTTTGAGCAGTTCTTC. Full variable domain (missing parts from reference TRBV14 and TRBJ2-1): EAGVTQFPSHSVIEKGQTVTLRCDPISGHDNLYWYRRVMGKEIKFLLHFVKESKQDESGMPNNRFLAERTGGTYSTLKVQPAELEDSGVYFCASSQDLAFEQFFGPGTRLTVL.